This T cell receptor beta chain is from a study of metastatic and nonmetastatic thyroid tumors. As for the study in general: Repertoires from blood and tumor or nodule tissue of malignant and benign thyroid patients were compared. Whole-study results and caveats: Benign nodules reportedly had significantly lower TCR beta diversity than malignant thyroid tumors in blood and tumor.

Authors' methods: A classifier of distant metastasis in papillary thyroid cancer was built from CDR3 differences (across clinicopathological groups). TCRdb re-called the PCR reads with MiXCR. The V and J calls, along with clone size, are taken from TCRdb and not from the paper's own processing. Among about 23,000 clones listed, 20% to 30% were seen once. All patients were treatment-naive before thyroid surgery. Note on this clone: Its antigen is currently unknown.

This clonotype originated in a female donor with papillary thyroid cancer or a benign thyroid nodule (not recorded which). Some clones in this sample may be carry-over from other donors' samples. Sequencing input: tumor tissue.

The CDR3 DNA is TGTGCCAGCAGTCCCGGCCCGTGGGAAGCATATGGCTACACCTTC. This translates into CASSPGPWEAYGYTF. The rearrangement joins TRBV6-1 to TRBJ1-2; no clear D gene. The CDR3 has 15 amino acids. The ends were cut back, 5 bases at V and 5 bases at J, with 18 bases in the middle. The germline CDR1 and CDR2 sequences are MNHNS and SASEGT.